Below, 21 T cell receptor beta chains from the same sample are listed, as sequenced in a study of blood T cells in healthy people across ages. Together with a sample-barcoded 5' primer, a J-beta primer mix was included in a second PCR lasting about 6 to 12 cycles. TCRdb re-called the 5' RACE reads through MiXCR, storing one row per CDR3 protein. The sample consists of 800,000 to 950,000 distinct CDR3 sequences, around 36% of them appearing once. Input material: blood. The receptor set was obtained from a man between 18 and 29 years old in good health.

CDR3 region: CASSQGQAREKLFF. The CDR3 DNA reads TGTGCCAGCAGCCAAGGACAGGCCCGGGAAAAACTGTTTTTT. The chain combines TRBV4-2 with TRBJ1-4; D perhaps matches TRBD1 (6 bases). The CDR3 runs 14 residues. The germline CDR1 and CDR2 sequences are LGHNA and YNFKEQ. V was trimmed by 1 base and J by 8 bases, leaving 11 bases between them.

This chain uses TRBV10-3 with TRBJ2-5; 11 bases are shared with TRBD2. The CDR3 length is 15 residues. V was pared by 6 bases and J by 11 bases, with 14 bases of the junction left unmatched. Looked up from germline, CDR1 is ENHRY and CDR2 is SYGVKD. The CDR3 nucleotides read TGTGCCATCAGGGCTAGCGGGAGGAATGACAATGAGCAGTACTTC. This encodes CAIRASGRNDNEQYF.

CDR3 nucleotide sequence: TGCGCCAGCAGCTTGGCGAGGGCAGCCTCTGGAAACACCATATATTTT. Encoded protein: CASSLARAASGNTIYF. The rearrangement uses TRBV5-1 and TRBJ1-3; D is ambiguous. In germline, CDR1 is SGHRS, CDR2 YFSETQ. The CDR3 covers 16 residues. The germline V and J ends were trimmed by 0 bases and 0 bases, with 10 bases remaining between them.

This chain uses TRBV6-5 with TRBJ2-1; TRBD1 matches at 7 bases. In germline, CDR1 is MNHEY, CDR2 SVGAGI. Trimming at V came to 0 bases and at J to 1 base, leaving 12 bases not matched to a gene. The CDR3 totals 19 residues. The CDR3 sequence is CASSYSKGGGRGSYNEQFF. The CDR3 nucleotides read TGTGCCAGCAGTTACTCGAAAGGGGGCGGGCGTGGGTCCTACAATGAGCAGTTCTTC.

The chain combines TRBV24-1 with TRBJ2-7; 8 bases align to TRBD1. TRBJ2-5 matches the DNA end more closely, so the J call is doubtful. The germline gives CDR1 KGHDR, CDR2 SFDVKD. This CDR3 has 17 amino acids. CDR3 coding DNA: TGTGCCACCAGTCCTCATCAGGGCAGGGGGCTACCAGAGACCCAGTACTTC. This codes for CATSPHQGRGLPETQYF.

The chain has TRBV5-1 and TRBJ2-6; D unclear. CDR1 and CDR2 from the germline V gene are SGHRS and YFSETQ. The CDR3 is made up of 16 amino acids. Trimming cost V 4 bases and J 3 bases, with 14 bases left between them. The CDR3 DNA follows: TGCGCCAGCAGCCCGGTCGTTGGAGTTGGGGCCAACGTCCTGACTTTC. This codes for CASSPVVGVGANVLTF.

The chain uses TRBV24-1 and TRBJ2-3; D is perhaps TRBD2 (5 bases). There are 15 residues in the CDR3. Trimming took off 2 bases at V and 5 bases at J, with 13 bases between the two ends. Germline lookup yields CDR1 KGHDR and CDR2 SFDVKD. CDR3 DNA sequence: TGTGCCACCAGTGATTCCGACACCGAGGGAGATACGCAGTATTTT. It yields the protein CATSDSDTEGDTQYF.

The chain carries TRBV20-1 and TRBJ2-5; D may be TRBD1 (5 bases). V was cut by 5 bases and J by 4 bases, with 11 bases left in between. Germline-derived CDR1 and CDR2 are DFQATT and SNEGSKA (reference sequence). The CDR3 contains 12 residues. The CDR3 nucleotides are TGCAGTGCTCCAGCTAGGGGAGAGACCCAGTACTTC. Its translation: CSAPARGETQYF.

This clonotype was seen at least ten times. The rearrangement uses TRBV12-3 or TRBV12-4 and TRBJ1-2; D unclear. This CDR3 is 13 amino acids long. V shed 3 bases and J shed 1 base, with 6 bases lying between them. CDR3: CASSFDLNYGYTF. The DNA for the CDR3 is TGTGCCAGCAGTTTTGACCTTAACTATGGCTACACCTTC.

This clonotype was picked up many times. The J gene is TRBJ2-5, the V gene TRBV29-1; D uncertain. V lost 7 bases to trimming and J lost 10 bases, with 13 bases between them. The CDR3 spans 10 residues. Germline V gene sequence: CDR1 SQVTM, CDR2 ANQGSEA. The CDR3 region has the DNA TGCAGCGCCTCGAAGGCCAACCAGTACTTC. This translates into CSASKANQYF. The complete variable domain, with remaining parts taken from reference TRBV29-1 and TRBJ2-5, reads SAVISQKPSRDICQRGTSLTIQCQVDSQVTMMFWYRQQPGQSLTLIATANQGSEATYESGFVIDKFPISRPNLTFSTLTVSNMSPEDSSIYLCSASKANQYFGPGTRLLVL.

This clonotype occurred a few times. This chain connects TRBV20-1 to TRBJ1-5; 8 positions agree with TRBD1. In germline, CDR1 is DFQATT, CDR2 SNEGSKA (reference sequence). After removal of 5 bases from V and 7 bases from J, the junction contained 10 bases not matched to a gene. The CDR3 has 14 amino acids. CDR3 nucleotide sequence: TGCAGTGCTGATGGACAGGGAACAAGGCAGCCCCAGCATTTT. Protein product: CSADGQGTRQPQHF.

V is TRBV7-2 and J is TRBJ2-5; 7 bases are shared with TRBD2. The V segment lost 2 bases and the J segment 11 bases; nucleotides outside the gene matches: 8. The germline CDR1 and CDR2 sequences are SGHTA and FQGNSA. This CDR3 has 13 amino acids. CDR3: CASSLNEAGEQYF. CDR3 nucleotide sequence: TGTGCCAGCAGCTTAAACGAGGCGGGGGAGCAGTACTTC.

This clonotype is medium-sized by share. The chain couples TRBV12-3 or TRBV12-4 to TRBJ2-7; D unresolved. V was pared by 5 bases and J by 4 bases, with 6 bases between. The CDR3 runs 11 residues. CDR3 sequence (DNA): TGTGCCAGCAGTCTCGGATACGAGCAGTACTTC. It is translated as CASSLGYEQYF.

In DNA, the CDR3 is TGTGCCAGCAGTTTATGGGGACCCTCCTACGAGCAGTACTTC. As protein: CASSLWGPSYEQYF. J is TRBJ2-7 and V is TRBV12-3 or TRBV12-4; possibly TRBD1 or TRBD2 for D (5 bases each). Trimming cost V 2 bases and J 0 bases, with 8 bases left between them. This CDR3 is built from 14 residues.

Worth noting for this clonotype: A much larger clone lies one base from this, so it may be a read error. CDR3: CSAHPRARVTDTQYF. In DNA, the CDR3 is TGCAGTGCTCACCCACGCGCCCGGGTCACAGATACGCAGTATTTT. V and J are TRBV20-1 and TRBJ2-3; D is uncertain. Germline V gene data show CDR1 as DFQATT and CDR2 as SNEGSKA (reference sequence). The CDR3 extends over 15 amino acids. V lost 5 bases, J lost 2 bases, and 17 bases lay in between.

J is TRBJ2-5 and V is TRBV5-1, with D perhaps given as TRBD1 or TRBD2 (6 bases each). The germline V gene has CDR1 SGHRS and CDR2 YFSETQ. The CDR3 covers 18 residues. Trimming took off 2 bases at V and 1 base at J, with 21 bases between the two ends. In nucleotides, the CDR3 is TGCGCCAGCAGCTTAGGAAGAGGGGGGCTCCCTTCCCAAGAGACCCAGTACTTC. This translates into CASSLGRGGLPSQETQYF.

This clonotype was seen a few times. The chain has TRBV7-9 and TRBJ2-7, with a tentative D call TRBD2 (6 bases). The V gene's germline CDR1 is SEHNR and CDR2 FQNEAQ (reference sequence). V gave up 5 bases and J gave up 4 bases, with 18 bases separating them. This CDR3 region has 15 residues. CDR3 amino acids: CASSSRVSGTYEQYF. Here the CDR3 DNA reads TGTGCCAGCAGCAGCAGGGTGTCCGGGACTTACGAGCAGTACTTC.

This clonotype was observed a few times. The chain employs TRBV20-1 and TRBJ1-6; D might be TRBD1 (5 bases). The CDR3 extends over 14 amino acids. Per germline, CDR1 DFQATT and CDR2 SNEGSKA (reference sequence). Trimming stripped 6 bases from V and 3 bases from J, with 12 bases between. The CDR3 loop reads CSAAPQGYNSPLHF. The CDR3 nucleotides read TGCAGTGCCGCCCCGCAGGGCTATAATTCACCCCTCCACTTT.

This clonotype occurred a few times. The chain joins TRBV5-1 to TRBJ2-1; D is possibly TRBD1 or TRBD2 (5 bases each). The germline CDR1 and CDR2 sequences are SGHRS and YFSETQ. CDR3 length: 16 residues. V was pared by 0 bases and J by 10 bases, with 20 bases between. The CDR3 loop is CASSLVSGPRSGEQFF. The CDR3 DNA reads TGCGCCAGCAGCTTGGTGTCGGGACCCCGCTCTGGGGAGCAGTTCTTC.

V usage is TRBV3-1 and J usage is TRBJ2-2; D could derive from TRBD1 or TRBD2 (5 bases each). Looked up from germline, CDR1 is LGHDT and CDR2 is YNNKEL (reference sequence). The CDR3 totals 17 residues. V gave up 0 bases and J gave up 0 bases, with 11 bases separating them. The CDR3 nucleotides are TGTGCCAGCAGCCAAGACGGGGACGGAACGAACACCGGGGAGCTGTTTTTT. It is translated as CASSQDGDGTNTGELFF.

This clonotype has a count of ten or more. This rearrangement joins TRBV4-3 to TRBJ1-2; D is ambiguous. Germline V gene lookup returns CDR1 LGHNA and CDR2 YSLEER. Trimming pared 1 base from V and 4 bases from J, leaving 13 bases between. This CDR3 has 15 amino acids. The CDR3 DNA reads TGCGCCAGCAGCCAAGGAGGACGGACCAGCTATGGCTACACCTTC. It encodes CASSQGGRTSYGYTF.